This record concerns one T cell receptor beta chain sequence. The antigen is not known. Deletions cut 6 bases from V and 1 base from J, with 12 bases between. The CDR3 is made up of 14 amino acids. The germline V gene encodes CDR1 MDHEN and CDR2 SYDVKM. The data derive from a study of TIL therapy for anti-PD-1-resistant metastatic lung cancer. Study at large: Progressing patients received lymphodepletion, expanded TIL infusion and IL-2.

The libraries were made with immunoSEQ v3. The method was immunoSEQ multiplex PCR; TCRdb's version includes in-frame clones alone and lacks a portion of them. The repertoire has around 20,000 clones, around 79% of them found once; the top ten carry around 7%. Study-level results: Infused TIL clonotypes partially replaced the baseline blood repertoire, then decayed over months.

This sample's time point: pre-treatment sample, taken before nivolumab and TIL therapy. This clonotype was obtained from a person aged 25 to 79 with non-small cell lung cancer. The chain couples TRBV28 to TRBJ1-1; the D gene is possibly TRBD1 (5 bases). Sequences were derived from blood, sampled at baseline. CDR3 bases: TGTGCCAGCAGCGAACCCGGGACGAACACTGAAGCTTTCTTT. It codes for CASSEPGTNTEAFF.